The 27 T cell receptor beta chains below were found in one sample sequenced in a study of cytomegalovirus exposure and HLA in healthy donors (dated by TCRdb to about 2017). The method behind the library was the immunoSEQ multiplex PCR assay. For the multiplex PCR, a mixture combining 60 forward primers for TCR Vbeta segments and 13 reverse primers for TCR Jbeta segments was used. What TCRdb holds here is the immuneACCESS table cut down to in-frame rearrangements. Part of the clones is not present; checked against another copy, under half of the missing clones reflect an unresolved V gene, and the others are unexplained. Counted in this sample were some 150,000 clones; over 75% of them appeared once. The biggest ten clones account for 1.5% to 2% of the sample. Sequenced sample: PBMCs. These receptors came from a woman in her twenties or thirties in good health and CMV-seronegative.

This clone was observed a single time. J is TRBJ2-6 and V is TRBV6-1, with TRBD1 as a possible D gene (5 bases). With 0 bases removed from V and 0 bases from J, the gap between germline ends came to 18 bases. This CDR3 has 20 amino acids. Germline CDR1 is MNHNS and CDR2 is SASEGT. The CDR3 is CASSEALWGHTLSGANVLTF. The DNA for the CDR3 is TGTGCCAGCAGTGAAGCGCTGTGGGGCCACACCCTCTCTGGGGCCAACGTCCTGACTTTC.

The chain has TRBV6-1 and TRBJ2-7; TRBD2 matches 7 bases. The CDR3 sequence is 12 residues long. The V gene's germline CDR1 is MNHNS and CDR2 SASEGT. Losses at the gene ends were 6 bases for V and 3 bases for J; bases not matched to a gene: 2. In DNA form, the CDR3 reads TGTGCCAGCAGACAGCGGGGCTACGAGCAGTACTTC. This translates into CASRQRGYEQYF.

The V and J genes are TRBV28 and TRBJ2-5, with D maybe TRBD2 (5 bases). Trimming cost V 5 bases and J 0 bases, with 16 bases left between them. The germline CDR1 and CDR2 sequences are MDHEN and SYDVKM. The CDR3 is 16 amino acids. CDR3 region: CASSGFAGLYQETQYF. Written as DNA, the CDR3 is TGTGCCAGCAGTGGTTTTGCGGGTTTGTACCAAGAGACCCAGTACTTC.

CDR3 sequence reads: CASSLVGDFSAGVYGYTF. DNA of the CDR3: TGCGCCAGCAGCTTGGTCGGGGACTTTTCGGCGGGTGTCTATGGCTACACCTTC. This chain uses TRBV5-1 with TRBJ1-2; perhaps TRBD1 as D (5 bases). Per the germline V gene, CDR1 is SGHRS and CDR2 is YFSETQ. Between the trimmed V and J ends, which lost 0 bases and 4 bases, there was a span of 22 bases. CDR3 length: 18 residues. Drawing the rest from reference TRBV5-1 and TRBJ1-2, the complete variable domain is KAGVTQTPRYLIKTRGQQVTLSCSPISGHRSVSWYQQTPGQGLQFLFEYFSETQRNKGNFPGRFSGRQFSNSRSEMNVSTLELGDSALYLCASSLVGDFSAGVYGYTFGSGTRLTVV.

The chain couples TRBV7-9 to TRBJ1-1; D uncertain. From germline, CDR1 is SEHNR and CDR2 FQNEAQ (reference sequence). This CDR3 comprises 14 residues. Trimming shortened V by 2 bases and J by 4 bases, and 11 bases separated the two germline ends. The CDR3 DNA follows: TGTGCCAGCAGCTTACAGGTGAAGGTCACTGAAGCTTTCTTT. Its protein product is CASSLQVKVTEAFF.

V gene TRBV5-1 combines with J gene TRBJ1-2; 7 bases align to TRBD1. V lost 4 bases to trimming and J lost 4 bases; unmatched junction nucleotides: 7. Per the germline V gene, CDR1 is SGHRS and CDR2 is YFSETQ. The CDR3 extends over 14 amino acids. CDR3 in amino acids: CASSPRRDSYGYTF. As DNA, the CDR3 is TGCGCCAGCAGCCCACGACGGGACAGCTATGGCTACACCTTC.

The V and J genes are TRBV29-1 and TRBJ2-2; 7 nucleotides match TRBD1. The ends lost 6 bases at V and 2 bases at J; junction bases unmatched: 15. The CDR3 has 17 amino acids. Germline CDR1 reads SQVTM; CDR2 reads ANQGSEA. CDR3 sequence reads: CSVLRASTGSNTGELFF. CDR3 bases: TGCAGCGTCCTCCGGGCGTCGACAGGGAGCAACACCGGGGAGCTGTTTTTT.

CDR3: CASSLDRGPYGYTF. For the CDR3, the DNA is TGCGCCAGCAGCTTGGACAGGGGCCCCTATGGCTACACCTTC. This chain uses TRBV5-1 with TRBJ1-2; 7 bases line up with TRBD1. The CDR3 extends over 14 amino acids. The V gene's germline CDR1 is SGHRS and CDR2 YFSETQ. The trim removed 0 bases at V and 4 bases at J, leaving 3 bases unmatched. The complete variable domain, with remaining parts taken from reference TRBV5-1 and TRBJ1-2, reads KAGVTQTPRYLIKTRGQQVTLSCSPISGHRSVSWYQQTPGQGLQFLFEYFSETQRNKGNFPGRFSGRQFSNSRSEMNVSTLELGDSALYLCASSLDRGPYGYTFGSGTRLTVV.

The V and J genes are TRBV5-1 and TRBJ2-7; 8 positions agree with TRBD1. Per the germline V gene, CDR1 is SGHRS and CDR2 is YFSETQ. The CDR3 runs to 14 residues. The V gene end was trimmed by 5 bases and the J gene end by 2 bases; junction bases not matched to a gene: 6. The CDR3 here is CASRGQGPPYEQYF. In DNA, the CDR3 is TGCGCCAGCAGAGGACAGGGACCCCCCTACGAGCAGTACTTC.

J is TRBJ2-3 and V is TRBV9, with 9 bases that match TRBD2. CDR1 and CDR2 from the germline V gene are SGDLS and YYNGEE. CDR3 length: 18 amino acids. Trimming cost V 4 bases and J 4 bases; bases outside gene matches: 16. CDR3 sequence (DNA): TGTGCCAGCAGCCCTCTGAGGGGGCTAGCGGGAAAAGCAGATACGCAGTATTTT. Protein product: CASSPLRGLAGKADTQYF.

This clone was detected only a few times. The chain combines TRBV7-9 with TRBJ1-1; 10 nucleotides align to TRBD1. Germline V gives CDR1 SEHNR, CDR2 FQNEAQ (reference sequence). Trimming removed 1 base from V and 7 bases from J; junction bases left unmatched: 3. The CDR3 has 14 amino acids. The CDR3 spells CASSLGQGAGEAFF. For the CDR3, the DNA is TGTGCCAGCAGCTTAGGACAGGGGGCAGGTGAAGCTTTCTTT.

V and J are TRBV29-1 and TRBJ2-7, with D perhaps TRBD1 (5 bases). V dropped 5 bases and J dropped 5 bases, with 13 bases sitting between them. The CDR3 runs to 12 residues. CDR1 and CDR2 from the germline V gene are SQVTM and ANQGSEA. The CDR3 sequence: CSVREGANEQYF. CDR3 DNA sequence: TGCAGCGTTCGCGAAGGGGCCAACGAGCAGTACTTC.

The rearrangement links TRBV7-9 to TRBJ1-2, with D unclear. Germline V gene sequence: CDR1 SEHNR, CDR2 FQNEAQ (reference sequence). CDR3 length: 15 amino acids. V lost 4 bases and J lost 6, with 18 bases in between. DNA of the CDR3: TGTGCCAGCAGCTCCTCGGGAGAGGGAGAGGATGGCTACACCTTC. Amino acid sequence: CASSSSGEGEDGYTF.

This chain links TRBV7-9 with TRBJ2-7, with 8 positions matching TRBD1. V gave up 4 bases and J gave up 3 bases; unmatched junction bases: 5. CDR3 length: 14 residues. Per germline, CDR1 SEHNR and CDR2 FQNEAQ (reference sequence). The CDR3 DNA sequence: TGTGCCAGCAGCTACGGACAGGGCGGCTACGAGCAGTACTTC. Amino acids: CASSYGQGGYEQYF.

The J gene is TRBJ2-7, the V gene TRBV30, with 7 bases matching TRBD1. CDR1 is GTSNPN and CDR2 is SVGIG in the germline V gene (reference sequence). Trimming took 4 bases from V and 7 from J; bases not matched to a gene: 4. The CDR3 sequence is 11 residues long. The CDR3 DNA sequence: TGTGCCTGGATGGGACAGTGGGAGCAGTACTTC. Translation gives CAWMGQWEQYF.

V is TRBV2 and J is TRBJ2-1; 11 bases match TRBD2. The trim removed 7 bases at V and 4 bases at J, leaving 9 bases unmatched. Germline V lookup: CDR1 SNHLY, CDR2 FYNNEI. The CDR3 runs 16 residues. The CDR3 bases are TGTGCCAGCATGAGGGAACTAGCGGGGGTATACAATGAGCAGTTCTTC. It codes for CASMRELAGVYNEQFF.

The chain links TRBV18 to TRBJ2-6; possible D gene TRBD2, 5 bases. The germline CDR1 and CDR2 sequences are KGHSH and LQKENI. Trimming stripped 0 bases from V and 4 bases from J, with 10 bases between. CDR3 length: 16 amino acids. The CDR3 protein is CASSPPGERGANVLTF. The CDR3 region has the DNA TGTGCCAGCTCACCACCGGGAGAGCGAGGGGCCAACGTCCTGACTTTC.

This chain uses TRBV11-2 with TRBJ1-1, with TRBD1 as a possible D gene (6 bases). Per germline, CDR1 SGHAT and CDR2 FQNNGV. The CDR3 consists of 16 residues. The V and J ends lost 0 bases and 6 bases respectively, with 17 bases between them. This CDR3 reads CASSLEGGAPSPEAFF. DNA of the CDR3: TGTGCCAGCAGCTTAGAGGGGGGGGCCCCTAGTCCTGAAGCTTTCTTT.

With respect to this clone: Mismatch with germline at one junction end may stem from a read error. This chain links TRBV7-9 with TRBJ2-3; 7 positions match TRBD2. Per germline, CDR1 SEHNR and CDR2 FQNEAQ (reference sequence). The CDR3 is 14 amino acids. As DNA, the CDR3 is TGTGCCAGCAGCATAGCGGGCCGCACAGATACGCAGTATTTT. It yields the protein CASSIAGRTDTQYF.

CDR3 loop: CASSLAPSTDTQYF. The CDR3, as DNA: TGTGCCAGCAGCTTGGCTCCCTCCACAGATACGCAGTATTTT. The chain is built from TRBV5-8 and TRBJ2-3; D not certain. CDR1 is SGHTS, CDR2 YDEGEE, per germline. The CDR3 length is 14 residues. The ends were cut back, 0 bases at V and 2 bases at J, with 7 bases in the middle.

This clone was observed once. The chain is built from TRBV2 and TRBJ2-4; 7 bases agree with TRBD2. V gave up 6 bases and J gave up 0 bases; unmatched junction bases: 8. The germline V gene encodes CDR1 SNHLY and CDR2 FYNNEI. CDR3 length: 16 residues. The CDR3, as DNA: TGTGCCAGCAGGGTGGGGGGGTCACTAGCCAAAAACATTCAGTACTTC. This translates into CASRVGGSLAKNIQYF. The full variable domain, in which reference TRBV2 and TRBJ2-4 provide the parts outside the CDR3, is EPEVTQTPSHQVTQMGQEVILRCVPISNHLYFYWYRQILGQKVEFLVSFYNNEISEKSEIFDDQFSVERPDGSNFTLKIRSTKLEDSAMYFCASRVGGSLAKNIQYFGAGTRLSVL.

This clone was seen just once. The chain employs TRBV19 and TRBJ1-1; D not resolved. V dropped 1 base and J dropped 5 bases, with 17 bases sitting between them. Germline V lookup: CDR1 LNHDA, CDR2 SQIVND (reference sequence). CDR3 length: 16 residues. CDR3 DNA: TGTGCCAGTAGTATAGTGGTCGGTTTAGGAGATACTGAAGCTTTCTTT. It yields the protein CASSIVVGLGDTEAFF. The whole variable domain, filled in from reference TRBV19 and TRBJ1-1, reads DGGITQSPKYLFRKEGQNVTLSCEQNLNHDAMYWYRQDPGQGLRLIYYSQIVNDFQKGDIAEGYSVSREKKESFPLTVTSAQKNPTAFYLCASSIVVGLGDTEAFFGQGTRLTVV.

This chain links TRBV10-3 with TRBJ2-5; 8 nucleotides agree with TRBD1. Trimming removed 3 bases from V and 1 base from J; junction bases left unmatched: 1. This CDR3 has 14 amino acids. Germline V gene lookup returns CDR1 ENHRY and CDR2 SYGVKD. The DNA of the CDR3 is TGTGCCATCAGTGAAGGGACAGGCCAAGAGACCCAGTACTTC. This sequence encodes CAISEGTGQETQYF.

V gene TRBV13 combines with J gene TRBJ2-7; 10 nucleotides line up with TRBD1. The V gene's germline CDR1 is PRHDT and CDR2 FYEKMQ (reference sequence). CDR3 length: 14 amino acids. The ends lost 0 bases at V and 6 bases at J; junction bases unmatched: 2. The CDR3 coding sequence is TGTGCCAGCAGCTTAGGGGACAGGGGGTCCGAGCAGTACTTC. Its translation: CASSLGDRGSEQYF.

The chain links TRBV7-8 to TRBJ2-7; 12 bases are a match to TRBD1. Germline-derived CDR1 and CDR2 are SGHVS and FQNEAQ. Trimming cost V 6 bases and J 7 bases; bases outside gene matches: 13. This CDR3 comprises 16 residues. The CDR3 DNA follows: TGTGCCAGCAGTCCTATCCGGGACAGGGGGCAGGAGGAGCAGTACTTC. Translation: CASSPIRDRGQEEQYF. The full variable domain, completed using reference TRBV7-8 and TRBJ2-7, is GAGVSQSPRYKVAKRGQDVALRCDPISGHVSLFWYQQALGQGPEFLTYFQNEAQLDKSGLPSDRFFAERPEGSVSTLKIQRTQQEDSAVYLCASSPIRDRGQEEQYFGPGTRLTVT.

The chain carries TRBV19 and TRBJ1-1; no clear D. This CDR3 comprises 13 residues. CDR1 and CDR2 (germline): LNHDA, SQIVND (reference sequence). Trimming removed 0 bases at V and 13 bases at J, with 15 bases between. Written as DNA, the CDR3 is TGTGCCAGTAGTATAGATCGGGTAAGCGTAGGTTTCTTT. Translating it yields CASSIDRVSVGFF.

The V and J genes are TRBV7-9 and TRBJ1-5; D unclear. This CDR3 is 14 amino acids long. Trimming cost V 5 bases and J 6 bases, with 14 bases left between them. The germline V gene has CDR1 SEHNR and CDR2 FQNEAQ (reference sequence). DNA for the CDR3: TGTGCCAGCAGCGCCGACTGGTCCCCTCAGCCCCAGCATTTT. It translates to CASSADWSPQPQHF.